Listed below are T cell receptor beta chains from one sample, sequenced in a study of T cells after yellow fever vaccination. Via MiXCR, TCRdb re-called the 5' RACE reads, giving one row per CDR3 protein. The sample holds about 340,000 distinct CDR3 sequences, roughly an eighth seen once. Specimen: CD4+ T cells sorted from PBMCs, collected 15 days after the yellow fever booster vaccination. The source is a man aged 18 to 29 who received the YFV17D yellow fever vaccine. Each CDR3 is given with its conserved first and last residue. D genes are given only for firm matches. Some rows have no size entry. The others give once, few or many, or a class for an expanded clone.

CSARGAGQGSYEQYF	TGCAGTGCTAGAGGGGCGGGGCAGGGGTCCTACGAGCAGTACTTC	TRBV20-1	TRBJ2-7	-	-
CSARTGGGPSTGELFF	TGCAGTGCCCGAACGGGCGGGGGGCCCAGCACCGGGGAGCTGTTTTTT	TRBV20-1	TRBJ2-2	-	TRBD2
CASSLSVTQEKLFF	TGCGCCAGCAGCTTGTCGGTTACACAGGAAAAACTGTTTTTT	TRBV5-1	TRBJ1-4	-	-
CASSHEDRDAYNEQFF	TGCGCCAGCAGCCACGAGGACAGGGACGCCTACAATGAGCAGTTCTTC	TRBV5-1	TRBJ2-1	few	TRBD1
CSVETGSPYEQYF	TGCAGCGTTGAGACAGGGAGCCCCTACGAGCAGTACTTC	TRBV29-1	TRBJ2-7	few	TRBD1
CASSEGTNYGYTF	TGTGCCAGCAGTGAAGGGACAAACTATGGCTACACCTTC	TRBV25-1	TRBJ1-2	few	-
CASSSIEVSGDYIQPQHF	TGTGCCAGCAGTTCTATAGAGGTATCAGGGGATTATATTCAGCCCCAGCATTTT	TRBV12-3/TRBV12-4	TRBJ1-5	many	-
CASSLAGTSNYGYTF	TGTGCCAGCAGCTTAGCCGGGACCTCTAACTATGGCTACACCTTC	TRBV7-9	TRBJ1-2	few	-
CASHPPGQRQETQYF	TGTGCCAGCCATCCCCCGGGCCAACGGCAAGAGACCCAGTACTTC	TRBV2	TRBJ2-5	-	-
CASNRGDLGTDTQYF	TGTGCCAGCAACAGGGGGGATTTGGGCACAGATACGCAGTATTTT	TRBV7-9	TRBJ2-3	-	TRBD1
CASSPRGPGQGRTDTQYF	TGTGCCAGCAGCCCCCGAGGTCCGGGACAGGGACGCACAGATACGCAGTATTTT	TRBV7-3	TRBJ2-3	few	TRBD1
CASSQAGQGAFSNQPQHF	TGTGCCAGCAGCCAAGCGGGACAGGGGGCTTTTAGCAATCAGCCCCAGCATTTT	TRBV4-2	TRBJ1-5	many	TRBD1
CSATTGVWSVRTEAFF	TGCAGTGCTACCACAGGGGTATGGTCTGTGCGCACTGAAGCTTTCTTT	TRBV20-1	TRBJ1-1	-	TRBD1
CASSQLQQGETQYF	TGTGCCAGCAGCCAATTGCAACAGGGAGAGACCCAGTACTTC	TRBV16	TRBJ2-5	-	-
CASMEGRSTDTQYF	TGTGCCAGCATGGAGGGGAGGAGCACAGATACGCAGTATTTT	TRBV6-1	TRBJ2-3	-	-
CSARAGGTTGELFF	TGCAGTGCTAGAGCGGGGGGGACCACCGGGGAGCTGTTTTTT	TRBV20-1	TRBJ2-2	many	TRBD2
CAISEPDRGGETQYF	TGTGCCATCAGTGAGCCCGACAGGGGGGGAGAGACCCAGTACTTC	TRBV10-3	TRBJ2-5	few	TRBD1
CASSRIGTPGRNEQFF	TGTGCCAGCAGCCGGATCGGGACCCCGGGGCGCAATGAGCAGTTCTTC	TRBV3-1	TRBJ2-1	-	-
CASSWAVLSNSPLHF	TGTGCCAGCAGTTGGGCGGTGCTGAGTAATTCACCCCTCCACTTT	TRBV12-3/TRBV12-4	TRBJ1-6	-	-
CASSVASDTQYF	TGTGCCAGCAGCGTAGCTTCAGATACGCAGTATTTT	TRBV9	TRBJ2-3	few	-
CASSLVRGYGTEAFF	TGCGCCAGCAGCTTGGTCCGGGGTTACGGCACTGAAGCTTTCTTT	TRBV5-1	TRBJ1-1	many	-
CASSLGDLPNYGYTF	TGTGCCAGCAGCTTAGGGGATCTACCTAACTATGGCTACACCTTC	TRBV7-6	TRBJ1-2	-	-
CSVGDRVEVKTQYF	TGCAGCGTTGGGGACAGGGTGGAAGTCAAGACCCAGTACTTC	TRBV29-1	TRBJ2-5	many	TRBD1
CATSDPQINEQFF	TGTGCCACCAGTGACCCCCAGATCAATGAGCAGTTCTTC	TRBV24-1	TRBJ2-1	few	-
CASSPTIAGGSTDTQYF	TGCGCCAGCAGCCCGACTATAGCGGGGGGGAGCACAGATACGCAGTATTTT	TRBV5-1	TRBJ2-3	-	TRBD2
CSAKDAQRNAVLYQPQHF	TGCAGTGCTAAAGATGCCCAGAGAAACGCCGTCCTCTATCAGCCCCAGCATTTT	TRBV20-1	TRBJ1-5	many	-
CASSETSGDINEQFF	TGTGCCAGCAGTGAAACTAGCGGGGATATCAATGAGCAGTTCTTC	TRBV6-1	TRBJ2-1	few	TRBD2
CASSLWGVETQYF	TGTGCCAGCAGCTTATGGGGCGTGGAGACCCAGTACTTC	TRBV7-6	TRBJ2-5	once	-
CASSHYNEQFF	TGTGCCAGCAGCCACTACAATGAGCAGTTCTTC	TRBV4-1	TRBJ2-1	many	-
CSVASNTEAFF	TGCAGCGTTGCCTCGAACACTGAAGCTTTCTTT	TRBV29-1	TRBJ1-1	many	-
CATSQGADTEAFF	TGTGCCACCAGTCAGGGGGCGGACACTGAAGCTTTCTTT	TRBV15	TRBJ1-1	-	TRBD1
CASSEALDGGYTF	TGTGCCAGCAGTGAGGCTCTAGACGGCGGCTACACCTTC	TRBV2	TRBJ1-2	-	-
CSARAHRASGGGDTQYF	TGCAGTGCTAGAGCCCATCGGGCTAGCGGGGGAGGAGATACGCAGTATTTT	TRBV20-1	TRBJ2-3	-	TRBD2
CASSTSGEPTGELFF	TGTGCCAGCAGCACCAGCGGGGAGCCGACCGGGGAGCTGTTTTTT	TRBV9	TRBJ2-2	few	TRBD2
CSASRGPGEKLFF	TGCAGTGCCTCCCGAGGGCCGGGCGAAAAACTGTTTTTT	TRBV20-1	TRBJ1-4	few	-
CASIQGFPLESGANVLTF	TGTGCCAGCATCCAAGGATTCCCCCTGGAGTCTGGGGCCAACGTCCTGACTTTC	TRBV6-2/TRBV6-3	TRBJ2-6	few	-
CATSRDASLGELFF	TGTGCCACCAGCAGAGATGCCAGTTTGGGGGAGCTGTTTTTT	TRBV15	TRBJ2-2	few	-
CASSFRSEQFF	TGCGCCAGCAGCTTCCGGAGCGAGCAGTTCTTC	TRBV5-1	TRBJ2-1	many	-
CASTGGGYGYTF	TGTGCCAGCACCGGGGGCGGGTATGGCTACACCTTC	TRBV2	TRBJ1-2	-	-
CASSEPIYGYTF	TGCGCCAGCAGTGAGCCCATCTATGGCTACACCTTC	TRBV10-2	TRBJ1-2	-	-
CATLETRDRGDTQYF	TGTGCCACTCTAGAGACTCGTGACCGAGGGGATACGCAGTATTTT	TRBV19	TRBJ2-3	-	-
CASRVSPGGGYTF	TGTGCCAGCAGGGTCTCCCCTGGGGGGGGCTACACCTTC	TRBV12-3/TRBV12-4	TRBJ1-2	many	-
CSGAGRNTQYF	TGCAGTGGAGCGGGTCGAAATACGCAGTATTTT	TRBV20-1	TRBJ2-3	few	-
CASSLVQGANYGYTF	TGTGCCAGCAGTTTGGTCCAGGGAGCTAACTATGGCTACACCTTC	TRBV12-3/TRBV12-4	TRBJ1-2	-	-
CASSLRQGARNYEQYF	TGTGCCAGCAGTTTGCGGCAGGGGGCGCGAAACTACGAGCAGTACTTC	TRBV27	TRBJ2-7	many	TRBD1
CASSFLNRAHEQYF	TGTGCCAGCAGCTTCTTGAACAGGGCCCACGAGCAGTACTTC	TRBV11-2	TRBJ2-7	few	-
CASSQEKVLNTEAFF	TGTGCCAGCAGCCAAGAAAAAGTACTGAACACTGAAGCTTTCTTT	TRBV4-2	TRBJ1-1	-	-
CASSQDWAGALSGANVLTF	TGCGCCAGCAGCCAAGATTGGGCAGGGGCCCTCTCTGGGGCCAACGTCCTGACTTTC	TRBV4-3	TRBJ2-6	-	-
CASSLQTETQYF	TGTGCCAGCAGCCTCCAAACAGAGACCCAGTACTTC	TRBV6-6	TRBJ2-5	few	-
CSVTGGREWETQYF	TGCAGCGTGACGGGGGGCAGGGAGTGGGAGACCCAGTACTTC	TRBV29-1	TRBJ2-5	many	-
CASSSFAEGTGELFF	TGTGCCAGCAGTTCCTTCGCCGAAGGCACCGGGGAGCTGTTTTTT	TRBV6-6	TRBJ2-2	few	-
CASSFLPNSPLHF	TGTGCCAGCAGCTTTCTTCCCAATTCACCCCTCCACTTT	TRBV7-2	TRBJ1-6	-	-
CASSAAGTGDYEQYF	TGTGCCAGCTCAGCAGCCGGGACAGGGGATTACGAGCAGTACTTC	TRBV18	TRBJ2-7	many	TRBD1